The 22 T cell receptor beta chains in this list originate from one sample, sequenced in a study of sequential checkpoint blockade in melanoma. Generated by immunoSEQ multiplex PCR, the TCRdb table keeps only in-frame clones and is missing some. The table includes approximately 8,800 clones, 23% detected once. The sample's treatment: randomized to nivolumab then ipilimumab (arm A) or the reverse (arm B). The input for sequencing was tumor tissue (inferred from file names), taken from a patient given nivolumab and ipilimumab in sequence. All receptors derive from a human donor with melanoma.

This clone showed up just a few times. The chain recombines TRBV9 with TRBJ2-2; the D is unclear. The germline V and J ends were trimmed by 3 bases and 2 bases, with 11 bases remaining between them. The germline V gene has CDR1 SGDLS and CDR2 YYNGEE. CDR3 length equals 15 residues. CDR3 residues: CASSERGINTGELFF. CDR3 nucleotide sequence: TGTGCCAGCAGCGAGAGAGGTATTAACACCGGGGAGCTGTTTTTT. Supplemented by reference TRBV9 and TRBJ2-2, the full variable domain reads DSGVTQTPKHLITATGQRVTLRCSPRSGDLSVYWYQQSLDQGLQFLIQYYNGEERAKGNILERFSAQQFPDLHSELNLSSLELGDSALYFCASSERGINTGELFFGEGSRLTVL.

The V call is TRBV25-1, the J call TRBJ2-5; 7 bases are shared with TRBD1. The CDR3 covers 16 residues. The ends lost 4 bases at V and 1 base at J; junction bases unmatched: 9. In germline, CDR1 is MGHDK, CDR2 SYGVNS. The CDR3: CASSAPGTESQETQYF. DNA of the CDR3: TGTGCCAGCAGTGCCCCCGGGACAGAATCCCAAGAGACCCAGTACTTC.

The chain has TRBV9 and TRBJ2-3; D is possibly TRBD1 or TRBD2 (5 bases each). Looked up from germline, CDR1 is SGDLS and CDR2 is YYNGEE. V shed 2 bases and J shed 2 bases, with 9 bases lying between them. This CDR3 region has 14 residues. CDR3 nucleotide sequence: TGTGCCAGCAGCGTGAGGGGTACCACAGATACGCAGTATTTT. The encoded protein is CASSVRGTTDTQYF.

This clone ranks as medium-sized. V is TRBV6-8 and J is TRBJ2-2; 9 nucleotides match TRBD1. Per germline, CDR1 MNHGY and CDR2 SAAAGT. This CDR3 is 16 amino acids long. J was trimmed by 4 bases and V by 6 bases; bases with no gene match: 9. In DNA form, the CDR3 reads TGTGCCAGCAGCAGAAACAGGGGGCCCATCACCGGGGAGCTGTTTTTT. Protein: CASSRNRGPITGELFF.

The rearrangement joins TRBV18 to TRBJ1-2; 9 bases align to TRBD1. V lost 3 bases, J lost 5 bases, and 10 bases stayed unmatched. Germline values: CDR1 KGHSH, CDR2 LQKENI. The CDR3 sequence is 16 residues long. This CDR3 reads CASSPRRQGVGYGYTF. CDR3 nucleotides: TGTGCCAGCTCACCCCGGAGACAGGGGGTTGGTTATGGCTACACCTTC.

This chain links TRBV6-8 with TRBJ1-1, with D possibly being TRBD1 (6 bases). Germline-derived CDR1 and CDR2 are MNHGY and SAAAGT. Trimming pared 6 bases from V and 1 base from J, leaving 12 bases between. The CDR3 length is 14 residues. The CDR3 here is CASRPGTKNTEAFF. Written as DNA, the CDR3 is TGTGCCAGCAGACCCGGGACAAAGAACACTGAAGCTTTCTTT.

CDR3 sequence: CATSRASTVEAFF. In DNA form, the CDR3 reads TGTGCCACCAGCAGAGCCTCGACGGTTGAAGCTTTCTTT. This chain uses TRBV15 with TRBJ1-1, with D unclear. CDR3 length: 13 amino acids. V was clipped by 1 base and J by 7 bases, with 10 bases between them. The germline gives CDR1 LNHNV, CDR2 YYDKDF (reference sequence).

This clone showed up many times. The genes are TRBV11-3 and TRBJ1-1; D remains ambiguous. The CDR3 contains 14 residues. Germline assignment: CDR1 SGHNT and CDR2 YENEEA. The V gene lost 8 bases and the J gene lost 0 bases, with 13 bases spanning the gap. CDR3 coding DNA: TGTGCCAGCCGTTACTCAACAGTGAACACTGAAGCTTTCTTT. This gives the protein CASRYSTVNTEAFF.

The V call is TRBV5-1, the J call TRBJ2-2; 8 nucleotides match TRBD1. The CDR3 loop spans 16 amino acids. J was trimmed by 2 bases and V by 1 base; bases with no gene match: 4. Germline CDR1 SGHRS, CDR2 YFSETQ. Here the CDR3 reads CASSLLGQGNTGELFF. CDR3 coding DNA: TGCGCCAGCAGCTTGTTAGGACAGGGAAACACCGGGGAGCTGTTTTTT.

The V gene is TRBV11-3, the J gene TRBJ1-6; 7 bases fit TRBD1. V dropped 5 bases and J dropped 0; count of bases not matched to a gene: 10. Germline-derived CDR1 and CDR2 are SGHNT and YENEEA. The CDR3 runs 18 residues. CDR3 coding DNA: TGTGCCAGCAGCCTTACCCTACAGGGGAGCTCCTATAATTCACCCCTCCACTTT. Residues: CASSLTLQGSSYNSPLHF.

J is TRBJ1-2 and V is TRBV6-8; weak D call: TRBD1 (5 bases). The CDR3 length is 14 residues. In germline, CDR1 is MNHGY, CDR2 SAAAGT. Trimming stripped 6 bases from V and 8 bases from J, with 19 bases between. CDR3 sequence: CASRRSGTEVGYTF. The CDR3, as DNA: TGTGCCAGCAGAAGATCCGGGACCGAGGTCGGCTACACCTTC.

The chain recombines TRBV28 with TRBJ2-7, with D possibly being TRBD1 or TRBD2 (6 bases each). Germline CDR1 MDHEN, CDR2 SYDVKM. Between the trimmed V and J ends, which lost 2 bases and 7 bases, there was a span of 21 bases. The CDR3 is made up of 16 amino acids. CDR3: CASSLDNGGPGREQYV. CDR3 coding DNA: TGTGCCAGCAGTTTAGATAATGGGGGGCCGGGTCGAGAGCAGTACGTC.

This clone was seen repeatedly, ten times or more. The V call is TRBV11-3, the J call TRBJ1-5; D possibly corresponds to TRBD1 (6 bases). The CDR3 consists of 14 residues. CDR1 and CDR2 (germline): SGHNT, YENEEA. V was pared by 5 bases and J by 7 bases, with 15 bases between. In nucleotides, the CDR3 is TGTGCCAGCAGCCGATACAGGGTCGGCCAGCCCCAGCATTTT. It yields the protein CASSRYRVGQPQHF.

V usage is TRBV7-2 and J usage is TRBJ1-2; no reliable D call. The CDR3 extends over 13 amino acids. Trimming cost V 5 bases and J 6 bases, with 13 bases left between them. Per germline, CDR1 SGHTA and CDR2 FQGNSA. CDR3 bases: TGTGCCAGCAGCATCCCGGCCGGGGATGGCTACACCTTC. This sequence encodes CASSIPAGDGYTF.

This clone is labeled medium-sized. This sequence joins TRBV18 and TRBJ1-2; possible D gene TRBD1, 5 bases. V gave up 0 bases and J gave up 4 bases, with 9 bases separating them. The CDR3 loop spans 14 amino acids. Germline V gene lookup returns CDR1 KGHSH and CDR2 LQKENI. The CDR3 reads CASSPPRGGYGYTF. The CDR3 DNA sequence: TGTGCCAGCTCACCACCCCGGGGGGGCTATGGCTACACCTTC.

V and J are TRBV5-1 and TRBJ1-2; maybe TRBD1 (6 bases). The V gene lost 6 bases and the J gene lost 4 bases, with 22 bases spanning the gap. This CDR3 comprises 16 residues. Germline loops: CDR1 SGHRS, CDR2 YFSETQ. CDR3 loop: CASNVHPGAQFYGYTF. CDR3 nucleotide sequence: TGCGCCAGCAACGTTCATCCAGGGGCCCAATTCTATGGCTACACCTTC.

This chain joins TRBV23-1 and TRBJ1-1; D is undetermined. TRBV23-1 is an ORF for which the function is uncertain. The CDR3 loop spans 13 amino acids. V was trimmed by 6 bases and J by 0 bases, leaving 8 bases between them. The CDR3 coding sequence is TGCGCCAGCAGCCTGGAAGTGAACACTGAAGCTTTCTTT. Its translation is CASSLEVNTEAFF.

Within the sample, this clone is medium-sized. The chain carries TRBV6-8 and TRBJ1-2, with 7 bases that match TRBD1. This CDR3 is 14 amino acids long. The germline V gene encodes CDR1 MNHGY and CDR2 SAAAGT. V shed 6 bases and J 6 bases; nucleotides not matched to a gene: 10. The chain's CDR3 is CASSQTPTGHGYTF. In DNA, the CDR3 is TGTGCCAGCAGCCAAACTCCGACAGGGCATGGCTACACCTTC.

This clone was detected a few times. The CDR3 here is CASRPDLAVGEQFF. Written as DNA, the CDR3 is TGTGCCAGCAGACCTGACTTAGCGGTAGGGGAGCAGTTCTTC. This chain connects TRBV9 to TRBJ2-1, with D possibly being TRBD2 (6 bases). This CDR3 comprises 14 residues. Trimming removed 5 bases at V and 10 bases at J, with 19 bases between. Germline values: CDR1 SGDLS, CDR2 YYNGEE.

The chain links TRBV6-7 to TRBJ2-3, with 10 bases matching TRBD2. TRBV6-7 is an ORF, with its function uncertain. Trimming at V came to 6 bases and at J to 4 bases, leaving 7 bases not matched to a gene. The CDR3 has 15 residues. The CDR3 reads CASRPAGGLADTQYF. CDR3 sequence (DNA): TGTGCCAGCAGGCCAGCGGGGGGGCTGGCAGATACGCAGTATTTT.

This clone was detected many times. The chain employs TRBV11-3 and TRBJ1-2, with D perhaps TRBD1 (5 bases). Trimming pared 3 bases from V and 6 bases from J, leaving 17 bases between. This CDR3 is built from 15 residues. Germline V lookup: CDR1 SGHNT, CDR2 YENEEA. CDR3 nucleotide sequence: TGTGCCAGCAGCTTGGACCAGAGGGGAGGAGATGGCTACACCTTC. This gives the protein CASSLDQRGGDGYTF.

The chain carries TRBV9 and TRBJ2-7; D gene ambiguous. The CDR3 loop spans 13 amino acids. The germline V gene encodes CDR1 SGDLS and CDR2 YYNGEE. V lost 5 bases and J lost 0, with 9 bases in between. CDR3 sequence reads: CASSAPHSYEQYF. The CDR3 DNA sequence: TGTGCCAGCAGTGCGCCCCACTCCTACGAGCAGTACTTC.